Listed here is a single TCR beta chain. Germline loops: CDR1 SGHAT, CDR2 FQNNGV. V was clipped by 4 bases and J by 9 bases, with 22 bases between them. CDR3 length: 16 residues. This sample stems from a study of OX40 agonist ivuxolimab in advanced cancers. This table comes from immunoSEQ multiplex PCR, and its TCRdb copy is limited to in-frame clones, with some not included. The profile shows 30,000 or so clones, roughly 80% of them singletons. This clonotype was obtained from an adult with an advanced solid tumor such as melanoma, head and neck, liver or kidney cancer. The chain couples TRBV11-2 to TRBJ2-1; D perhaps matches TRBD1 (7 bases). The specimen comprised CD4+ or CD8+ T cells sorted from blood, sampled in a trial of the OX40 agonist ivuxolimab. CDR3 nucleotide sequence: TGTGCCAGCAGCTCAACCGGGACTCCTAACAGGGGTGAGCAGTTCTTC. Translation gives CASSSTGTPNRGEQFF.